This entry lists 24 T cell receptor beta chains sequenced from one sample in a study of T-cell memory formation after mild COVID-19. TCRdb passed the 5' RACE reads through MiXCR, listing each CDR3 protein once. The profile covers under 300,000 distinct CDR3 sequences, with around 15% appearing a single time and around 23% taken by the ten largest. Sequencing was carried out using PBMCs or a T cell subset sorted from them (not recorded which). These receptors all come from a man aged 18 to 29 who had mild COVID-19 (a few samples of this study predate the infection). Cell type and time point are not known.

This clonotype turned up a few times. The V and J genes are TRBV7-9 and TRBJ1-1; D is unclear. Trimming shortened V by 1 base and J by 13 bases, and 19 bases separated the two germline ends. This CDR3 spans 14 amino acids. Germline assignment: CDR1 SEHNR and CDR2 FQNEAQ (reference sequence). The CDR3 DNA reads as TGTGCCAGCAGCTTAGGGGTCGGGCAAGAACAGAGTTTCTTT. This codes for CASSLGVGQEQSFF.

The chain couples TRBV12-5 to TRBJ2-1, with D possibly called TRBD1 or TRBD2 (7 bases each). Germline CDR1 LGHNT, CDR2 FRNRAP. CDR3 length: 16 residues. V lost 4 bases and J 5 bases, leaving 18 bases between the germline ends. This CDR3 is CASGSPQGGPNNEQFF. CDR3 DNA sequence: TGTGCTAGTGGTTCCCCCCAGGGGGGGCCGAACAATGAGCAGTTCTTC.

This clonotype was seen a few times. This sequence joins TRBV7-2 and TRBJ1-2, with D possibly TRBD1 on 5 matching bases. V lost 3 bases, J lost 8 bases, and 16 bases lay in between. Germline-derived CDR1 and CDR2 are SGHTA and FQGNSA. The CDR3 extends over 14 amino acids. The CDR3 region is CASSFRDGRKGYTF. Here the CDR3 DNA reads TGTGCCAGCAGCTTCAGGGATGGCAGAAAGGGCTACACCTTC.

This clonotype was counted between two and nine times. V usage is TRBV12-3 or TRBV12-4 and J usage is TRBJ2-7; 10 nucleotides align to TRBD2. The CDR3 sequence is 12 residues long. Germline trimming cut 7 bases from V and 5 bases from J; bases unmatched to any gene: 2. CDR3 residues: CASTGTSDEQYF. CDR3 coding DNA: TGTGCCAGCACCGGGACTAGCGACGAGCAGTACTTC.

This clonotype has at least ten counts. The chain recombines TRBV4-3 with TRBJ2-2; weak D call: TRBD2 (6 bases). The length of the CDR3 is 14 residues. The V gene's germline CDR1 is LGHNA and CDR2 YSLEER. The germline V and J ends were trimmed by 4 bases and 10 bases, with 16 bases remaining between them. This CDR3 reads CASSRGTLGPELFF. For the CDR3, the DNA is TGCGCCAGCAGCCGCGGGACTTTAGGCCCGGAGCTGTTTTTT.

This clonotype was seen more than once but under ten times. The chain is built from TRBV24-1 and TRBJ1-2; 8 nucleotides match TRBD1. Germline V gives CDR1 KGHDR, CDR2 SFDVKD. J gave up 3 bases and V 7 bases, and 3 bases lay outside the gene matches. The CDR3 is 13 residues long. The CDR3 DNA follows: TGTGCCACCAGACCGACAGGGGACTATGGCTACACCTTC. Amino acids: CATRPTGDYGYTF.

The J gene is TRBJ2-1, the V gene TRBV7-8, with D hard to call. This CDR3 comprises 15 residues. CDR1 is SGHVS, CDR2 FQNEAQ, per germline. Trimming stripped 8 bases from V and 0 bases from J, with 14 bases between. The CDR3 DNA reads TGTGCCAGCCACCTAATCCTGAGCTCCTACAATGAGCAGTTCTTC. Its protein product is CASHLILSSYNEQFF.

At least ten counts were recorded for this clonotype. V and J are TRBV5-1 and TRBJ2-5, with 9 positions matching TRBD2. Per the germline V gene, CDR1 is SGHRS and CDR2 is YFSETQ. There are 15 residues in the CDR3. The V and J ends lost 2 bases and 5 bases, in that order; junction bases with no gene match: 7. The CDR3 DNA reads as TGCGCCAGCAGCTTAATAGCGGGGGCCCGGGAGACCCAGTACTTC. It yields the protein CASSLIAGARETQYF.

The CDR3 nucleotides are TGTGCCAGCAGCTTAGGAAGAGGGGGCATCTATGGCTACACCTTC. It encodes CASSLGRGGIYGYTF. The V and J genes are TRBV7-9 and TRBJ1-2, with 7 bases fitting TRBD1. The germline gives CDR1 SEHNR, CDR2 FQNEAQ (reference sequence). CDR3 length: 15 amino acids. V shed 1 base and J 4 bases; nucleotides not matched to a gene: 6.

The V and J genes are TRBV5-1 and TRBJ2-5; 9 bases line up with TRBD2. The germline V gene has CDR1 SGHRS and CDR2 YFSETQ. The J segment lost 2 bases and the V segment lost 2 bases, leaving 1 base of the junction unmatched. This CDR3 contains 14 residues. The CDR3, as DNA: TGCGCCAGCAGCTTCCTAGCGGGACAAGAGACCCAGTACTTC. Its protein is CASSFLAGQETQYF.

This clonotype was seen a few times. The chain combines TRBV3-1 with TRBJ2-7, with D tentatively TRBD2 (6 bases). Per the germline V gene, CDR1 is LGHDT and CDR2 is YNNKEL (reference sequence). This CDR3 contains 16 residues. V lost 4 bases and J lost 1, with 17 bases in between. Here the CDR3 reads CASSLDRDFTSYEQYF. The CDR3 DNA sequence: TGTGCCAGCAGCCTAGACCGGGACTTCACTTCCTACGAGCAGTACTTC.

There are a few counts of this clonotype. The chain links TRBV9 to TRBJ1-2; D not resolved. Trimming left V 3 bases short and J 0 bases short, with 15 bases between. This CDR3 has 16 residues. CDR1 is SGDLS, CDR2 YYNGEE, per germline. The CDR3 reads CASSETRTASNYGYTF. The CDR3 DNA reads as TGTGCCAGCAGCGAAACCCGGACGGCTTCTAACTATGGCTACACCTTC.

The table lists this clonotype with a few counts. The V call is TRBV5-1, the J call TRBJ1-4; 8 nucleotides agree with TRBD1. V trimming: 4 bases; J trimming: 7 bases; junction bases outside the gene matches: 6. Germline assignment: CDR1 SGHRS and CDR2 YFSETQ. CDR3 length: 14 residues. The CDR3 sequence: CASSTGQEREKLFF. The CDR3 DNA reads TGCGCCAGCAGCACGGGACAGGAACGTGAAAAACTGTTTTTT.

This clonotype was counted many times. This chain links TRBV7-6 with TRBJ2-5, with D tentatively TRBD1 (7 bases). The CDR3 loop spans 15 amino acids. V lost 5 bases and J lost 5, with 18 bases in between. Germline V lookup: CDR1 SGHVS, CDR2 FNYEAQ. The CDR3 DNA follows: TGTGCCAGCAGCCCTTGGACAGGAGGGGGGGAGACCCAGTACTTC. This sequence encodes CASSPWTGGGETQYF. The full variable domain, completed using reference TRBV7-6 and TRBJ2-5, is GAGVSQSPRYKVTKRGQDVALRCDPISGHVSLYWYRQALGQGPEFLTYFNYEAQQDKSGLPNDRFSAERPEGSISTLTIQRTEQRDSAMYRCASSPWTGGGETQYFGPGTRLLVL.

This chain links TRBV12-3 or TRBV12-4 with TRBJ1-2, with no clear D. This CDR3 comprises 13 residues. The germline V and J ends were trimmed by 2 bases and 5 bases, with 9 bases remaining between them. For the CDR3, the DNA is TGTGCCAGCAGTTTAAGTAACGGATATGGCTACACCTTC. Translation: CASSLSNGYGYTF.

There are a few counts of this clonotype. V gene TRBV14 combines with J gene TRBJ2-7, with TRBD1 identical over 7 bases. CDR3 length: 14 amino acids. The V segment lost 6 bases and the J segment 4 bases; nucleotides outside the gene matches: 9. The germline V gene encodes CDR1 SGHDN and CDR2 FVKESK. CDR3 DNA: TGTGCCAGCAGTCAGGCCGGCAGGGGGTACGAGCAGTACTTC. Translating it yields CASSQAGRGYEQYF.

The chain couples TRBV27 to TRBJ2-7, with D possibly being TRBD2 (7 bases). V lost 5 bases and J lost 0, with 17 bases in between. Germline assignment: CDR1 MNHEY and CDR2 SMNVEV (reference sequence). The CDR3 is made up of 16 amino acids. This CDR3 is CASSQPGGPGSYEQYV. The CDR3, as DNA: TGTGCCAGCAGTCAACCCGGGGGGCCGGGCTCCTACGAGCAGTACGTC.

This clonotype was picked up a small number of times. The J gene is TRBJ1-1, the V gene TRBV29-1, with TRBD1 matching 10 bases. Per the germline V gene, CDR1 is SQVTM and CDR2 is ANQGSEA. This CDR3 has 13 amino acids. The V segment lost 7 bases and the J segment 1 base; nucleotides outside the gene matches: 3. CDR3 amino acids: CSGGDRGNTEAFF. CDR3 nucleotide sequence: TGCAGCGGGGGGGACAGGGGGAACACTGAAGCTTTCTTT.

V and J are TRBV7-2 and TRBJ2-3; weak D call: TRBD1 (6 bases). CDR1 and CDR2 from the germline V gene are SGHTA and FQGNSA. V lost 5 bases and J lost 0, with 12 bases in between. CDR3 length equals 15 residues. The CDR3 loop is CASSPTDSSTDTQYF. The CDR3 DNA reads TGTGCCAGCAGCCCGACGGACAGTAGCACAGATACGCAGTATTTT. Together with reference TRBV7-2 and TRBJ2-3, the CDR3 gives the full variable domain: GAGVSQSPSNKVTEKGKDVELRCDPISGHTALYWYRQSLGQGLEFLIYFQGNSAPDKSGLPSDRFSAERTGGSVSTLTIQRTQQEDSAVYLCASSPTDSSTDTQYFGPGTRLTVL.

This clonotype was detected a few times. The genes are TRBV20-1 and TRBJ2-7, with 8 bases matching TRBD2. This CDR3 is built from 17 residues. Germline CDR1 and CDR2: DFQATT and SNEGSKA (reference sequence). The CDR3: CTVERETPSIPSYEQYF. The CDR3 DNA follows: TGCACAGTGGAGCGGGAGACGCCGTCCATTCCGTCCTACGAGCAGTACTTC.

This clonotype has ten or more counts. The chain links TRBV19 to TRBJ1-5; D is unresolved. V lost 2 bases, J lost 0 bases, and 5 bases lay in between. Germline-derived CDR1 and CDR2 are LNHDA and SQIVND (reference sequence). The CDR3 is 14 amino acids. CDR3 amino acids: CASSIQISNQPQHF. The CDR3 region has the DNA TGTGCCAGTAGTATACAGATTAGCAATCAGCCCCAGCATTTT.

This clonotype came up many times. V is TRBV5-1 and J is TRBJ2-7; 8 nucleotides line up with TRBD2. CDR3 length: 14 residues. The ends lost 4 bases at V and 2 bases at J; junction bases unmatched: 5. Per the germline V gene, CDR1 is SGHRS and CDR2 is YFSETQ. Here the CDR3 reads CASSDRGGPYEQYF. CDR3 DNA: TGCGCCAGCAGCGATCGGGGGGGTCCCTACGAGCAGTACTTC.

This clonotype has at least ten counts. The chain recombines TRBV12-3 or TRBV12-4 with TRBJ2-7; 7 nucleotides match TRBD2. The V and J ends lost 8 bases and 7 bases, in that order; junction bases with no gene match: 5. This CDR3 region has 11 residues. CDR3 sequence reads: CASSPGGEQYF. CDR3 coding DNA: TGTGCCAGCTCGCCGGGGGGAGAGCAGTACTTC.

The chain couples TRBV23-1 to TRBJ1-1; possible D gene TRBD1, 5 bases. TRBV23-1 is placed among ORFs of uncertain function. This CDR3 is built from 14 residues. Trimming stripped 7 bases from V and 6 bases from J, with 18 bases between. The CDR3 loop is CASTMYGGWPEAFF. CDR3 DNA sequence: TGCGCCAGCACCATGTACGGGGGATGGCCTGAAGCTTTCTTT.